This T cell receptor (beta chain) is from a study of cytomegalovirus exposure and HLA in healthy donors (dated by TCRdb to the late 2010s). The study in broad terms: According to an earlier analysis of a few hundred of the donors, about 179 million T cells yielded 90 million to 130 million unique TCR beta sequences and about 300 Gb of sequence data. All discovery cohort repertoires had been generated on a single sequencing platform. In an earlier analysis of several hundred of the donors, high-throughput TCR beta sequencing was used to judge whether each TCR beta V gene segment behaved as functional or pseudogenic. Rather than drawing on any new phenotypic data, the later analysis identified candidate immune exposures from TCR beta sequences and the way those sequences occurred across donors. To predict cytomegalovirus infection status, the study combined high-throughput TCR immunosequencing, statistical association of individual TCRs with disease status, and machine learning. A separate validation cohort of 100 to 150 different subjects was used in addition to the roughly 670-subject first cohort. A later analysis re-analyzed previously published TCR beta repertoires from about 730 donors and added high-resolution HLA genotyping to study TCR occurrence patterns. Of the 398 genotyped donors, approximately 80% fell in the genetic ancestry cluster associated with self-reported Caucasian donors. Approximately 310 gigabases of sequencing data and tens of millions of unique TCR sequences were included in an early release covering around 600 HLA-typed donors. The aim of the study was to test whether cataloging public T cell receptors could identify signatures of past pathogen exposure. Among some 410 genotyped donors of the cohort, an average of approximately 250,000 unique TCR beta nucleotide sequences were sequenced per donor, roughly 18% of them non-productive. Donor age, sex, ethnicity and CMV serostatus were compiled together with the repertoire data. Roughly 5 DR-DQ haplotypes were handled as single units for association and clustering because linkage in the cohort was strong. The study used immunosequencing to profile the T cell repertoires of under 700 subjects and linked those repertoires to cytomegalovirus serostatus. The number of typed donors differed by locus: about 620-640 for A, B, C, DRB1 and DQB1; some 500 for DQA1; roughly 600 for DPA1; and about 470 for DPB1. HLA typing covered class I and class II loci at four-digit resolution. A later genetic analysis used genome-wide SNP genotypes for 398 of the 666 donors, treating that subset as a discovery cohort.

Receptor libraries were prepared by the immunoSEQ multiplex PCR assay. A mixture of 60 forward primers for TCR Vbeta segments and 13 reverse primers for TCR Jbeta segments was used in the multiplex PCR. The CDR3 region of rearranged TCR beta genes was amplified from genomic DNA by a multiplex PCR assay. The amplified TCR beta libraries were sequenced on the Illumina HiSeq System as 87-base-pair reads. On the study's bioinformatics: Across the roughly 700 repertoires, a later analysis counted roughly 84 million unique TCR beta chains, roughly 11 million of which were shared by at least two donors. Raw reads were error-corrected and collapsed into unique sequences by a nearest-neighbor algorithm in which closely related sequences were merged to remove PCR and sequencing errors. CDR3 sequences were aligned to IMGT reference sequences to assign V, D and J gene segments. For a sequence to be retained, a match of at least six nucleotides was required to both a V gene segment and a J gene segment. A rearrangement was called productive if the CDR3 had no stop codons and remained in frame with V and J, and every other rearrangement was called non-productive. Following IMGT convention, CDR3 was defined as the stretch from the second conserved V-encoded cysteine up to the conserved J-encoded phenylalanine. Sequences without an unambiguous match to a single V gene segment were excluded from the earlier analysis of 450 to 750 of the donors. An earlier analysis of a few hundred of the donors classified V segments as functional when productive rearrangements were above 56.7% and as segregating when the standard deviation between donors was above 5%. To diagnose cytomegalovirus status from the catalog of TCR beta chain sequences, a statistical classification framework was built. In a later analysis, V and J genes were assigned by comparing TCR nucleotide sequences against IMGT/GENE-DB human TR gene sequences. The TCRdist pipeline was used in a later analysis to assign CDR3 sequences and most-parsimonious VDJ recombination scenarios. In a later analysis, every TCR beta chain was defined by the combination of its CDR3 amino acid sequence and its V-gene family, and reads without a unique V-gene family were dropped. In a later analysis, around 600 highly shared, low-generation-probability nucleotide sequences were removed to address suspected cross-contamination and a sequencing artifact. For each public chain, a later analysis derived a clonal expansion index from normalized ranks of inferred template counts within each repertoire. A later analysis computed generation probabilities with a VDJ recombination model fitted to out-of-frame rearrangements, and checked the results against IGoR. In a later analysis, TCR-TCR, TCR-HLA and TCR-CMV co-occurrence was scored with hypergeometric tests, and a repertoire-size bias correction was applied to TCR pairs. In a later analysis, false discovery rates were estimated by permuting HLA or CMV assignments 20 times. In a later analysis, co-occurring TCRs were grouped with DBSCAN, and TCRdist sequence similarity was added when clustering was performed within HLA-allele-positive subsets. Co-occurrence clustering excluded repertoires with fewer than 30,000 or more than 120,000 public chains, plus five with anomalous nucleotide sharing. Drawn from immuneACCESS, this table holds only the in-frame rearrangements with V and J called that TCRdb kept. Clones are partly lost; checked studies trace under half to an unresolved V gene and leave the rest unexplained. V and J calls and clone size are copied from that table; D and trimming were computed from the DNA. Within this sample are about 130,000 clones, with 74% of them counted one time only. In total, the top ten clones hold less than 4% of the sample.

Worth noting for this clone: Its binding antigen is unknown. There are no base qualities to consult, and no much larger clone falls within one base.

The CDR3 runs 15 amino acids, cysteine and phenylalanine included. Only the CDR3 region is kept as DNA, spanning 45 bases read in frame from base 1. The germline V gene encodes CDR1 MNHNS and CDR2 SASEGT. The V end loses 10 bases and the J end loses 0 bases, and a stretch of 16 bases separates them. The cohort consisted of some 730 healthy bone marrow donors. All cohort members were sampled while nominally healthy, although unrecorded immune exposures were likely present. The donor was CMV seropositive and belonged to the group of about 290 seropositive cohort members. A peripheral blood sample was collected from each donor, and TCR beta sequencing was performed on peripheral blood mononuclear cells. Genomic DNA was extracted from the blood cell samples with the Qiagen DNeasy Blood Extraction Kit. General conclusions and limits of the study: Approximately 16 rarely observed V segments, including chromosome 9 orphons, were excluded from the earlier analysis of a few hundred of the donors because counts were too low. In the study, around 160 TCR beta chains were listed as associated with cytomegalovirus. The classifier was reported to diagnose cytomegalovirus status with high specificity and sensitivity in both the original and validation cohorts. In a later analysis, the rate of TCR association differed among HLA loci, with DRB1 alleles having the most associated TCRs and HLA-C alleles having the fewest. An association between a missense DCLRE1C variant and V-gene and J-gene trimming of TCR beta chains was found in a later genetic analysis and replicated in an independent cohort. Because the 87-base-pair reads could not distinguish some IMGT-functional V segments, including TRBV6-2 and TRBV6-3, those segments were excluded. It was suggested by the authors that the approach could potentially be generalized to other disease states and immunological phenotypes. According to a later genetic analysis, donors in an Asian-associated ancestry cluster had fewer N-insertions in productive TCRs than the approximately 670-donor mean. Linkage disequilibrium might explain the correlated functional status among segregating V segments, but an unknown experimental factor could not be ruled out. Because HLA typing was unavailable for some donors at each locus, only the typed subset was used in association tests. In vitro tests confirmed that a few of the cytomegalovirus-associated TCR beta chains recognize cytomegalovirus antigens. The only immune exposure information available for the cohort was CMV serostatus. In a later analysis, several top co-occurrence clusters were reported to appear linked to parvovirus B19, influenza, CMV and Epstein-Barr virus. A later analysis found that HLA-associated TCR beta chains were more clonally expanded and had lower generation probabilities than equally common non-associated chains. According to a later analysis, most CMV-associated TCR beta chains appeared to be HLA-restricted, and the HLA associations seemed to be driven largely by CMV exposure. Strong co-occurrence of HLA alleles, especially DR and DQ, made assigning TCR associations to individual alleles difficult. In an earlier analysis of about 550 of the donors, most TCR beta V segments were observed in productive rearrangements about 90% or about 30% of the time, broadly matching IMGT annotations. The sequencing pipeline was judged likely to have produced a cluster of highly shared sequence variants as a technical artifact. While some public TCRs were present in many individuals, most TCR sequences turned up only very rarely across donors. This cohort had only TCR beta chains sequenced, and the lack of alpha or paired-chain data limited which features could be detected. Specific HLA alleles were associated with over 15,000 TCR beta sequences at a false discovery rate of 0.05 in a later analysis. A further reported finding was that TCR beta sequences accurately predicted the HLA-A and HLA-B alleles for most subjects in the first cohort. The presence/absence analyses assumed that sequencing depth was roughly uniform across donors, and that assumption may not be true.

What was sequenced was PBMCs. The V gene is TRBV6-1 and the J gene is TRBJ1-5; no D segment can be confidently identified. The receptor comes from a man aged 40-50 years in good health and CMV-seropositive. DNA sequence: TGTGCCACCGTAGTCACCGGGAATAGCAATCAGCCCCAGCATTTT. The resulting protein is CATVVTGNSNQPQHF.